The clone carrying this T cell receptor beta chain was seen repeatedly, ten times or more. The antigen is undetermined. CDR1 and CDR2 (germline): LGHNA, YSLEER. Germline trimming cut 0 bases from V and 2 bases from J; bases unmatched to any gene: 7. The CDR3 is 18 residues long. The sample is drawn from a study of molecular identifiers for immune sequencing clone quantification. TCRdb passed the PCR reads through MiXCR, listing each CDR3 protein once. The profile covers tens of thousands of distinct CDR3 sequences, with around 20% appearing a single time and roughly 1% taken by the ten largest. Findings and limits, study-wide: Jurkat TCR RNA spiked in from one cell could reportedly be detected among about a million naive cells. Because of identical TCR molecules sharing a barcode, sizes of highly expanded clones could be underestimated.

This receptor was obtained from a human donor in good health. Some libraries in this study had Jurkat cell RNA spiked in. The sequencing input was naive CD8+ T cells from blood, with Jurkat cell RNA spiked in. Stated subset: FACS-sorted CD8+CD4-CCR7+CD45RA+ naive T cells. The V and J genes are TRBV4-3 and TRBJ2-6; 7 nucleotides match TRBD2. The CDR3 nucleotides read TGCGCCAGCAGCCAAGAGGGGTTAGCGGGCACTGGGGCCAACGTCCTGACTTTC. Translation gives CASSQEGLAGTGANVLTF.